These 19 T cell receptor beta chains were all obtained from the same sample, sequenced in a study of OX40 agonist ivuxolimab in advanced cancers. Only in-frame clones appear in the TCRdb table, and some are missing; sequencing was by immunoSEQ multiplex PCR. This sample has about 77,000 clones; over 75% occur once, and the top ten carry 0.5% to 0.8%. This specimen was CD4+ or CD8+ T cells sorted from blood, taken in a trial of the OX40 agonist ivuxolimab. The receptors were sampled from an adult with an advanced solid tumor such as melanoma, head and neck, liver or kidney cancer.

CDR3 sequence: CASRTRLAGNTGELFF. The CDR3 DNA follows: TGTGCCAGCAGGACCCGGCTAGCGGGGAACACCGGGGAGCTGTTTTTT. The rearrangement joins TRBV6-4 to TRBJ2-2; the match to TRBD2 covers 8 bases. The CDR3 is 16 amino acids. V gave up 6 bases and J gave up 1 base; unmatched junction bases: 7. Germline V CDR1 and CDR2: MRHNA, SNTAGT.

The rearrangement uses TRBV19 and TRBJ1-2; a possible D gene is TRBD1 (6 bases). The CDR3 totals 15 residues. V lost 7 bases and J 4 bases, leaving 19 bases between the germline ends. From germline, CDR1 is LNHDA and CDR2 SQIVND (reference sequence). Here the CDR3 DNA reads TGTGCCAGTACCCCGGGTGGGGGCGCCGGCTATGGCTACACCTTC. Translation gives CASTPGGGAGYGYTF.

V and J are TRBV9 and TRBJ2-7, with 12 positions matching TRBD1. Germline loops: CDR1 SGDLS, CDR2 YYNGEE. J was trimmed by 6 bases and V by 0 bases; bases with no gene match: 4. The CDR3 runs 15 residues. This chain's CDR3 is CASSVDGDRGREQYF. The DNA for the CDR3 is TGTGCCAGCAGCGTAGACGGGGACAGGGGGCGCGAGCAGTACTTC.

V and J are TRBV5-1 and TRBJ2-3, with 12 bases aligning to TRBD2. V was clipped by 5 bases and J by 2 bases; unmatched bases: 3. Germline lookup yields CDR1 SGHRS and CDR2 YFSETQ. The CDR3 is 15 residues long. Here the CDR3 reads CASSSSGGVTDTQYF. CDR3 sequence (DNA): TGCGCCAGCAGTTCTAGCGGGGGGGTCACAGATACGCAGTATTTT.

The chain couples TRBV11-2 to TRBJ2-3, with 9 bases identical to TRBD2. With 5 bases clipped from V and 5 bases from J, the junction kept 11 bases outside the gene matches. Germline-derived CDR1 and CDR2 are SGHAT and FQNNGV. The CDR3 length is 16 residues. The CDR3 sequence is CASSPQRISGGDTQYF. The CDR3 coding sequence is TGTGCCAGCAGCCCTCAGCGTATTAGCGGGGGAGATACGCAGTATTTT.

The chain has TRBV6-5 and TRBJ1-2; TRBD1 might be the D (6 bases). The CDR3 is 15 residues long. V was clipped by 9 bases and J by 2 bases, with 19 bases between them. The germline V gene encodes CDR1 MNHEY and CDR2 SVGAGI. The CDR3 coding sequence is TGTGCCAGTACCAGGGGCCTTACCCCGAACTATGGCTACACCTTC. This sequence encodes CASTRGLTPNYGYTF.

The chain carries TRBV7-7 and TRBJ2-2; D remains unclear. CDR1 SSHAT and CDR2 FNYEAQ come from the germline V gene (reference sequence). This CDR3 is built from 13 residues. With 4 bases removed from V and 7 bases from J, the gap between germline ends came to 10 bases. CDR3 DNA: TGTGCCAGCAGCTACGGAACCGGCGGGGAGCTGTTTTTT. This codes for CASSYGTGGELFF.

The rearrangement joins TRBV5-8 to TRBJ1-5; 7 positions agree with TRBD1. Looked up from germline, CDR1 is SGHTS and CDR2 is YDEGEE. Unmatched junction bases numbered 8, after V lost 3 bases and J lost 11 bases. The CDR3 runs to 13 residues. CDR3 sequence reads: CASSSPTGRTQHF. The CDR3 region has the DNA TGTGCCAGCAGCTCACCGACAGGGCGAACCCAGCATTTT.

This clone has more than one count but fewer than ten. The chain uses TRBV7-9 and TRBJ1-3; TRBD1 matches 7 bases. Germline assignment: CDR1 SEHNR and CDR2 FQNEAQ (reference sequence). This CDR3 is 17 amino acids long. With 5 bases clipped from V and 3 bases from J, the junction kept 13 bases outside the gene matches. The CDR3: CASSRPTTGIGGNTIYF. In DNA form, the CDR3 reads TGTGCCAGCAGCCGACCTACGACAGGGATCGGTGGAAACACCATATATTTT.

The rearrangement joins TRBV19 to TRBJ2-1; 9 bases align to TRBD2. Trimming cost V 1 base and J 0 bases; bases outside gene matches: 10. The germline V gene encodes CDR1 LNHDA and CDR2 SQIVND (reference sequence). The CDR3 is 19 residues long. The CDR3 DNA reads as TGTGCCAGTAGTATAGGCTCTAGCGGGGCGATCAGCTCCTACAATGAGCAGTTCTTC. It codes for CASSIGSSGAISSYNEQFF.

V usage is TRBV29-1 and J usage is TRBJ2-5, with 9 nucleotides matching TRBD2. This CDR3 spans 13 amino acids. Germline CDR1 SQVTM, CDR2 ANQGSEA. The junction had 5 bases not matched to a gene; V was cut back by 7 bases and J by 2 bases. CDR3 DNA sequence: TGCAGCGCTAGAGCGGGGGGTCAAGAGACCCAGTACTTC. It yields the protein CSARAGGQETQYF.

The rearrangement joins TRBV19 to TRBJ1-2; the match to TRBD1 covers 7 bases. Per germline, CDR1 LNHDA and CDR2 SQIVND (reference sequence). The V and J ends lost 10 bases and 0 bases, in that order; junction bases with no gene match: 8. The CDR3 totals 14 residues. The CDR3 bases are TGTGCCACTAGAGGGGGCAGAGCTAACTATGGCTACACCTTC. The encoded protein is CATRGGRANYGYTF.

This chain uses TRBV18 with TRBJ2-1; 10 bases are a match to TRBD2. The CDR3 loop spans 16 amino acids. V gave up 0 bases and J gave up 6 bases; unmatched junction bases: 5. Germline CDR1 reads KGHSH; CDR2 reads LQKENI. The CDR3 DNA reads TGTGCCAGCTCACCACCGCAGCGGGGGGGCCTCAATGAGCAGTTCTTC. Protein product: CASSPPQRGGLNEQFF.

The V call is TRBV27, the J call TRBJ2-1; 9 nucleotides line up with TRBD1. The V segment lost 5 bases and the J segment 7 bases; nucleotides outside the gene matches: 12. The CDR3 is 16 amino acids. Germline loops: CDR1 MNHEY, CDR2 SMNVEV (reference sequence). The CDR3 DNA sequence: TGTGCCAGCAGTCTCACACCGGGACAGGGATCAAATGAGCAGTTCTTC. Translating gives CASSLTPGQGSNEQFF.

The CDR3 DNA reads TGTGCCAGCAGTTTTTGGGAGGGCACAGATACGCAGTATTTT. Its protein is CASSFWEGTDTQYF. The rearrangement uses TRBV27 and TRBJ2-3; maybe TRBD2 (6 bases). Germline assignment: CDR1 MNHEY and CDR2 SMNVEV (reference sequence). Between the trimmed V and J ends, which lost 3 bases and 1 base, there was a span of 8 bases. This CDR3 is built from 14 residues.

This clone was seen a few times. V is TRBV7-6 and J is TRBJ1-2; 7 bases map to TRBD1. V lost 2 bases, J lost 7 bases, and 4 bases stayed unmatched. Germline V gene sequence: CDR1 SGHVS, CDR2 FNYEAQ. This CDR3 region has 13 residues. CDR3 DNA: TGTGCCAGCAGCTTAACAGGGGCTACTGGCTACACCTTC. It yields the protein CASSLTGATGYTF.

V is TRBV7-3 and J is TRBJ2-7, with 7 nucleotides matching TRBD1. The CDR3 is 15 residues long. The junction had 11 bases not matched to a gene; V was cut back by 5 bases and J by 4 bases. Germline V gene lookup returns CDR1 SGHTA and CDR2 FQGTGA. This CDR3 is CASSLGSGQQYEQYF. For the CDR3, the DNA is TGTGCCAGCAGCCTGGGGTCGGGACAGCAGTACGAGCAGTACTTC.

The chain uses TRBV7-9 and TRBJ2-2; D gene unclear. The V and J ends lost 0 bases and 8 bases respectively, with 7 bases between them. Looked up from germline, CDR1 is SEHNR and CDR2 is FQNEAQ (reference sequence). This CDR3 has 13 residues. The CDR3 spells CASSLASVGELFF. DNA of the CDR3: TGTGCCAGCAGCTTAGCATCGGTGGGGGAGCTGTTTTTT. The whole variable domain, filled in from reference TRBV7-9 and TRBJ2-2, reads DTGVSQNPRHKITKRGQNVTFRCDPISEHNRLYWYRQTLGQGPEFLTYFQNEAQLEKSRLLSDRFSAERPKGSFSTLEIQRTEQGDSAMYLCASSLASVGELFFGEGSRLTVL.

This chain links TRBV7-9 with TRBJ2-2; 11 bases match TRBD2. Losses at the gene ends were 5 bases for V and 7 bases for J; bases not matched to a gene: 6. This CDR3 has 15 amino acids. The V gene's germline CDR1 is SEHNR and CDR2 FQNEAQ (reference sequence). CDR3 sequence (DNA): TGTGCCAGCAGCACACTAGCGGGAGTTGGCGGGGAGCTGTTTTTT. It translates to CASSTLAGVGGELFF.